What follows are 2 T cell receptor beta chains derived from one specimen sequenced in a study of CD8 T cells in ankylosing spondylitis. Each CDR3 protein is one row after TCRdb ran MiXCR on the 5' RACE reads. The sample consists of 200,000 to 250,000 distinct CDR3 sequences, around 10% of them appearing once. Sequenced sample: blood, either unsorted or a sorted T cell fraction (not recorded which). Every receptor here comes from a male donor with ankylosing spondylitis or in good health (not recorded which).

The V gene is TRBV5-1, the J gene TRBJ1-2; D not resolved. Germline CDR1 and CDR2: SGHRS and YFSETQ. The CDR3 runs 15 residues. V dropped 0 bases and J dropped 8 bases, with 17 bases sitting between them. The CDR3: CASSLGGKAEEGYTF. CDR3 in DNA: TGCGCCAGCAGCTTGGGTGGCAAGGCAGAGGAGGGCTACACCTTC.

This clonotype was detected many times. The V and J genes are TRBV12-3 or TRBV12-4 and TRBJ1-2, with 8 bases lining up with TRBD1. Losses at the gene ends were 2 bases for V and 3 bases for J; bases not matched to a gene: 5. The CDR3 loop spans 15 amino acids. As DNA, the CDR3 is TGTGCCAGCAGTTTATTGCCAGGGGGCGACTATGGCTACACCTTC. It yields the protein CASSLLPGGDYGYTF.